This T cell receptor (beta chain) derives from a study of shared clonotypes between healthy human individuals. Study context: Participating donors consisted of two women and a few men aged 18 to 49.

This clone was seen a handful of times. Here immunoSEQ multiplex PCR was the method, and the copy in TCRdb shows in-frame clones only, minus some. The data show hundreds of thousands of clones, about 74% seen once. V trimming: 10 bases; J trimming: 7 bases; junction bases outside the gene matches: 14. CDR3 length: 16 amino acids. Germline V gene sequence: CDR1 MRHNA, CDR2 SNTAGT. The sequencing sample was made of memory CD4+ T cells sorted from blood. The subset denotes: CD45RA-negative fraction. The chain recombines TRBV6-4 with TRBJ2-1; 12 bases line up with TRBD2. The TCR comes from a woman aged 25 to 39 in good health. Written as DNA, the CDR3 is TGTGCCACCGAAGGTTCTAGCGGGAGGGCCCAAAATGAGCAGTTCTTC. Its protein product is CATEGSSGRAQNEQFF.